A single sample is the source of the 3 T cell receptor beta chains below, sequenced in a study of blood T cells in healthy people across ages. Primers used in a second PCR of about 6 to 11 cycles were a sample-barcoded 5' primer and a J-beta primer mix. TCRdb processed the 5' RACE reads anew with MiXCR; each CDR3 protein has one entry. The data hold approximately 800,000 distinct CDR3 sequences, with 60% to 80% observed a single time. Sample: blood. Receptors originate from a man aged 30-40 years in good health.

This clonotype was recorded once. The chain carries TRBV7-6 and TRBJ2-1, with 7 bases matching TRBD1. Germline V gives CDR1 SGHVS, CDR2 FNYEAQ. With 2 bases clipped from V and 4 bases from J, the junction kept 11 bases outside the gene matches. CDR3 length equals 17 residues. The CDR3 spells CASSLYLAGGSYNEQFF. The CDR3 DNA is TGTGCCAGCAGCTTATATCTAGCAGGGGGTTCATACAATGAGCAGTTCTTC.

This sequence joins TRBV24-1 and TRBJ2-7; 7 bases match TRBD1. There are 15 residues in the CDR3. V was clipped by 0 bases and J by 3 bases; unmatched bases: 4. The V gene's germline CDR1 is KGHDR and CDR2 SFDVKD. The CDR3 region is CATSDLRQGNYEQYF. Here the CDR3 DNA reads TGTGCCACCAGTGATTTGCGACAGGGTAACTACGAGCAGTACTTC.

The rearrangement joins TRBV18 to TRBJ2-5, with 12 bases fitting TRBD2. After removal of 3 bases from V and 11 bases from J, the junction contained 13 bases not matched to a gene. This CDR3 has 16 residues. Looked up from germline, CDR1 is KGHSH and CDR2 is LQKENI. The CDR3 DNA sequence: TGTGCCAGCTCACCCCTGACTAGCGGGGGCGGAAATGAGCAGTACTTC. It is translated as CASSPLTSGGGNEQYF.